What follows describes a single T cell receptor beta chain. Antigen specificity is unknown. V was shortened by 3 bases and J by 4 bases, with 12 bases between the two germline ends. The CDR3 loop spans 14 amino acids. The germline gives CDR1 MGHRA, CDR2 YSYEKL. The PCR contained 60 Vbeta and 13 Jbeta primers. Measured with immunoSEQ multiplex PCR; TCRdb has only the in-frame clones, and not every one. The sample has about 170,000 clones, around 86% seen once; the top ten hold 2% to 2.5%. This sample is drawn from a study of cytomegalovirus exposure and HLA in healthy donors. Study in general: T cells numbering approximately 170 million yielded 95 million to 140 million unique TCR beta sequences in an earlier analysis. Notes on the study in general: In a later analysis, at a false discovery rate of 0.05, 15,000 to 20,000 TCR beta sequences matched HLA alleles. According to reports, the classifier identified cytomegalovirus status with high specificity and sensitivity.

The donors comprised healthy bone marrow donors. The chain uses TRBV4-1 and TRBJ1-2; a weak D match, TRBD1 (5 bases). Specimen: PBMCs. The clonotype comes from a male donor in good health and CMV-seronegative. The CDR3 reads CASSQSGMPYGYTF. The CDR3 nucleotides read TGCGCCAGCAGCCAGTCAGGGATGCCCTATGGCTACACCTTC.